This is a list of T cell receptor beta chains from one sample in a study of cytomegalovirus exposure and HLA in healthy donors. Measured with immunoSEQ multiplex PCR; TCRdb has only the in-frame clones, and not every one. Of 200,000 to 250,000 clones in the sample, 75% to 90% were seen once. Sequenced input: PBMCs. These receptors came from a woman aged 25-40 years in good health and CMV-seropositive. The CDR3 runs from the conserved cysteine through the conserved F or W. The D gene is left open where the match is weak. Where a row states a size, it is once, few, many or the class of an expanded clone; other rows omit it.

j_call: TRBJ1-4
v_call: TRBV7-9
clone_size: few
d_call: .
cdr3_nt: TGTGCCAGCAGCTTAGCTGGGGGTGAAAAACTGTTTTTT
cdr3_aa: CASSLAGGEKLFF

j_call: TRBJ2-1
v_call: TRBV4-3
clone_size: .
d_call: .
cdr3_nt: TGCGCCAGCAGCCAAGAACTAGCCTCATACTACAATGAGCAGTTCTTC
cdr3_aa: CASSQELASYYNEQFF

j_call: TRBJ1-2
v_call: TRBV4-1
clone_size: .
d_call: .
cdr3_nt: TGCGCCAGCAAGGGTCTTGGCTACACCTTC
cdr3_aa: CASKGLGYTF

j_call: TRBJ2-3
v_call: TRBV6-1
clone_size: .
d_call: .
cdr3_nt: TGTGCCAGCAGTAAAAACAGGGTAGCAGATACGCAGTATTTT
cdr3_aa: CASSKNRVADTQYF

j_call: TRBJ2-1
v_call: TRBV21-1
clone_size: few
d_call: .
cdr3_nt: TGTGCCAGCAGCAAAATTTGTGGTAGGGCCCCGGGGAATGAGCAGTTCTTC
cdr3_aa: CASSKICGRAPGNEQFF

j_call: TRBJ2-3
v_call: TRBV7-6
clone_size: .
d_call: TRBD2
cdr3_nt: TGTGCCAGCAGCTTATCTGATAGCGGGGGGGTAGATACGCAGTATTTT
cdr3_aa: CASSLSDSGGVDTQYF

j_call: TRBJ2-7
v_call: TRBV2
clone_size: .
d_call: .
cdr3_nt: TGTGCCAGCAGTGACTTCGGCAGCGAGGGCTACGAGCAGTACTTC
cdr3_aa: CASSDFGSEGYEQYF

j_call: TRBJ1-5
v_call: TRBV6-5
clone_size: .
d_call: .
cdr3_nt: TGTGCCAGCAGTTACTCGAGGGGCCCCAATCAGCCCCAGCATTTT
cdr3_aa: CASSYSRGPNQPQHF

j_call: TRBJ1-1
v_call: TRBV30
clone_size: .
d_call: .
cdr3_nt: TGTGCCTGGGGGAGCTACACTGAAGCTTTCTTT
cdr3_aa: CAWGSYTEAFF

j_call: TRBJ2-2
v_call: TRBV5-1
clone_size: .
d_call: TRBD1
cdr3_nt: TGCGCCAGCAGCTTGACAGGGGGCGCCGACGGGGAGCTGTTTTTT
cdr3_aa: CASSLTGGADGELFF

j_call: TRBJ1-4
v_call: TRBV30
clone_size: .
d_call: .
cdr3_nt: TGTGCCTGGAGTGTACCACAGGATAATGAAAAACTGTTTTTT
cdr3_aa: CAWSVPQDNEKLFF

j_call: TRBJ1-1
v_call: TRBV5-1
clone_size: .
d_call: .
cdr3_nt: TGCGCCAGCAGCTTCCTTACAGGGTCGAACACTGAAGCTTTCTTT
cdr3_aa: CASSFLTGSNTEAFF

j_call: TRBJ2-7
v_call: TRBV2
clone_size: .
d_call: TRBD1
cdr3_nt: TGTGCCACCCAATGGGACAGGAGCTCCTACGAGCAGTACTTC
cdr3_aa: CATQWDRSSYEQYF

j_call: TRBJ2-3
v_call: TRBV7-9
clone_size: few
d_call: .
cdr3_nt: TGTGCCAGCAGCTTACCCAGCACAGATACGCAGTATTTT
cdr3_aa: CASSLPSTDTQYF

j_call: TRBJ2-7
v_call: TRBV4-1
clone_size: .
d_call: .
cdr3_nt: TGCGCCAGCAGCCAAGTTGATGGGGGGCTCTACGAGCAGTACTTC
cdr3_aa: CASSQVDGGLYEQYF

j_call: TRBJ1-2
v_call: TRBV7-9
clone_size: .
d_call: .
cdr3_nt: TGTGCCAGCAGCTTAGATCTGGGATCCGGCTATGGCTACACCTTC
cdr3_aa: CASSLDLGSGYGYTF

j_call: TRBJ1-4
v_call: TRBV27
clone_size: few
d_call: TRBD1
cdr3_nt: TGTGCCAGCAGGGAAATATACAGGGGGCGCGGTGAAAAACTGTTTTTT
cdr3_aa: CASREIYRGRGEKLFF

j_call: TRBJ2-7
v_call: TRBV21-1
clone_size: .
d_call: .
cdr3_nt: TGTGCCAGCAGCAAAGCCAGCGGAACCTACGAGCAGTACTTC
cdr3_aa: CASSKASGTYEQYF

j_call: TRBJ1-2
v_call: TRBV7-2
clone_size: .
d_call: .
cdr3_nt: TGTGCCAGCAGCGCAAGCAGGGATTCTGCTCCCTATGGCTACACCTTC
cdr3_aa: CASSASRDSAPYGYTF

j_call: TRBJ2-5
v_call: TRBV30
clone_size: once
d_call: .
cdr3_nt: TGTGCCTGGATTGGTCTGGGTATGGAGACCCAGTACTTC
cdr3_aa: CAWIGLGMETQYF

j_call: TRBJ2-5
v_call: TRBV7-6
clone_size: .
d_call: .
cdr3_nt: TGTGCCAGCAGCTACCGGGCCGACCAAGAGACCCAGTACTTC
cdr3_aa: CASSYRADQETQYF

j_call: TRBJ2-1
v_call: TRBV4-3
clone_size: .
d_call: TRBD2
cdr3_nt: TGCGCCAGCAGCCAAGGCCCGGGACTAGTCAATGAGCAGTTCTTC
cdr3_aa: CASSQGPGLVNEQFF

j_call: TRBJ1-1
v_call: TRBV5-1
clone_size: .
d_call: TRBD1
cdr3_nt: TGCGCCAGCAGCATGGGACAGAGTTACACTGAAGCTTTCTTT
cdr3_aa: CASSMGQSYTEAFF

j_call: TRBJ2-1
v_call: TRBV18
clone_size: .
d_call: .
cdr3_nt: TGTGCCAGCTCACCACCCCGACCTGTAAATGAGCAGTTCTTC
cdr3_aa: CASSPPRPVNEQFF

j_call: TRBJ2-7
v_call: TRBV28
clone_size: .
d_call: .
cdr3_nt: TGTGCCAGCAGTTTATTCCCGCAGGGACGGTCCTACGAGCAGTACTTC
cdr3_aa: CASSLFPQGRSYEQYF

j_call: TRBJ2-6
v_call: TRBV2
clone_size: .
d_call: .
cdr3_nt: TGTGCCAGCAGTGGCCGGGACACACACCGCTCTGGGGCCAACGTCCTGACTTTC
cdr3_aa: CASSGRDTHRSGANVLTF

j_call: TRBJ1-1
v_call: TRBV30
clone_size: .
d_call: TRBD1
cdr3_nt: TGTGCCTGGAGTGGGGGACAGCAGGTTGGGTTTACTGAAGCTTTCTTT
cdr3_aa: CAWSGGQQVGFTEAFF

j_call: TRBJ1-1
v_call: TRBV4-3
clone_size: .
d_call: .
cdr3_nt: TGCGCCAGCAGCCAACGGATTAGGAGAGGGAACACTGAAGCTTTCTTT
cdr3_aa: CASSQRIRRGNTEAFF

j_call: TRBJ1-2
v_call: TRBV9
clone_size: once
d_call: .
cdr3_nt: TGTGCCAGCAGCGTAGCTCCAAACGACCGGACTAACTATGGCTACACCTTC
cdr3_aa: CASSVAPNDRTNYGYTF

j_call: TRBJ1-2
v_call: TRBV30
clone_size: .
d_call: .
cdr3_nt: TGTGCCCAGAAGGTAGGGGCCTATGGCTACACCTTC
cdr3_aa: CAQKVGAYGYTF

j_call: TRBJ1-2
v_call: TRBV27
clone_size: .
d_call: .
cdr3_nt: TGTGCCAGCAGCTTGTCCGCGGGGGGCGGCCGGTATGGCTACACCTTC
cdr3_aa: CASSLSAGGGRYGYTF

j_call: TRBJ2-1
v_call: TRBV9
clone_size: .
d_call: .
cdr3_nt: TGTGCCAGCAGCGTAAAGGGGAATGAGCAGTTCTTC
cdr3_aa: CASSVKGNEQFF

j_call: TRBJ1-5
v_call: TRBV30
clone_size: .
d_call: TRBD1
cdr3_nt: TGTGCCTGGAGTCGGGGACAGGGTATCAATCAGCCCCAGCATTTT
cdr3_aa: CAWSRGQGINQPQHF

j_call: TRBJ2-1
v_call: TRBV11-3
clone_size: .
d_call: TRBD1
cdr3_nt: TGTGCCAGCAGCCGCCGACAGGGGTACAATGAGCAGTTCTTC
cdr3_aa: CASSRRQGYNEQFF

j_call: TRBJ1-1
v_call: TRBV5-1
clone_size: .
d_call: TRBD1
cdr3_nt: TGCGCCAGCAGTTATACAGGGGCGCTGAACACTGAAGCTTTCTTT
cdr3_aa: CASSYTGALNTEAFF

j_call: TRBJ2-7
v_call: TRBV30
clone_size: .
d_call: .
cdr3_nt: TGTGCCTGGGGACGGACGACTGGCGAGCAGTACTTC
cdr3_aa: CAWGRTTGEQYF

j_call: TRBJ1-2
v_call: TRBV4-1
clone_size: .
d_call: .
cdr3_nt: TGCGCCAGCAGCCAAGGCCCGAAGCCCAACTATGGCTACACCTTC
cdr3_aa: CASSQGPKPNYGYTF

j_call: TRBJ2-1
v_call: TRBV5-1
clone_size: .
d_call: .
cdr3_nt: TGCGCCAGCAGCTTGTCCAATGGGAGAGGGTACAATGAGCAGTTCTTC
cdr3_aa: CASSLSNGRGYNEQFF

j_call: TRBJ1-1
v_call: TRBV9
clone_size: once
d_call: .
cdr3_nt: TGTGCCAGCAGCGTAGAAGGGAGATTAATGAACACTGAAGCTTTCTTT
cdr3_aa: CASSVEGRLMNTEAFF

j_call: TRBJ1-1
v_call: TRBV27
clone_size: .
d_call: .
cdr3_nt: TGTGCCAGCAGTTTAAATGGGGGGACTGAAGCTTTCTTT
cdr3_aa: CASSLNGGTEAFF

j_call: TRBJ1-2
v_call: TRBV6-1
clone_size: .
d_call: .
cdr3_nt: TGTGCCAGCAGCCGAGGAGAGGGAGTCTATGGCTACACCTTC
cdr3_aa: CASSRGEGVYGYTF

j_call: TRBJ2-7
v_call: TRBV4-3
clone_size: .
d_call: TRBD2
cdr3_nt: TGCGCCAGCAGCCAAGGTCCCTCGACAGCGGGAGGGCCCTACGAGCAGTACTTC
cdr3_aa: CASSQGPSTAGGPYEQYF

j_call: TRBJ2-2
v_call: TRBV29-1
clone_size: .
d_call: .
cdr3_nt: TGCAGCGTTGCCCGGGCAGATACTACCGGGGAGCTGTTTTTT
cdr3_aa: CSVARADTTGELFF

j_call: TRBJ2-1
v_call: TRBV5-6
clone_size: few
d_call: .
cdr3_nt: TGTGCCAGCAGCTTGGAGAATGAGCAGTTCTTC
cdr3_aa: CASSLENEQFF

j_call: TRBJ2-7
v_call: TRBV19
clone_size: .
d_call: .
cdr3_nt: TGTGCCAGTAGCACGGCCCGGGGCCCCACCGAGGAGCAGTACTTC
cdr3_aa: CASSTARGPTEEQYF

j_call: TRBJ2-2
v_call: TRBV6-5
clone_size: .
d_call: .
cdr3_nt: TGTGCCAGCAGTTTACAGGGTAGCACCGGGGAGCTGTTTTTT
cdr3_aa: CASSLQGSTGELFF

j_call: TRBJ2-7
v_call: TRBV5-6
clone_size: .
d_call: .
cdr3_nt: TGTGCCAGCAGCTTGGTTTCCTCCTACGAGCAGTACTTC
cdr3_aa: CASSLVSSYEQYF

j_call: TRBJ2-7
v_call: TRBV11-3
clone_size: .
d_call: TRBD2
cdr3_nt: TGTGCCAGCAGCCAGATGGGGCTAGCGGGAGGCTACGAGCAGTACTTC
cdr3_aa: CASSQMGLAGGYEQYF

j_call: TRBJ1-4
v_call: TRBV4-1
clone_size: .
d_call: .
cdr3_nt: TGCGCCAGCAGCGAGCGGGAAAAACTGTTTTTT
cdr3_aa: CASSEREKLFF

j_call: TRBJ1-1
v_call: TRBV30
clone_size: .
d_call: TRBD1
cdr3_nt: TGTGCCTGGAGTCCTCCCTGGACAGGGCGGGTTTACACTGAAGCTTTCTTT
cdr3_aa: CAWSPPWTGRVYTEAFF

j_call: TRBJ2-7
v_call: TRBV10-1
clone_size: .
d_call: .
cdr3_nt: TGCGCCAGCAGTGATCGTGCCTTCGACAGGACACCCTACGAGCAGTACTTC
cdr3_aa: CASSDRAFDRTPYEQYF

j_call: TRBJ1-1
v_call: TRBV11-3
clone_size: .
d_call: .
cdr3_nt: TGTGCCAGCAGCTTAGAGAGGGGCGGAACTGAAGCTTTCTTT
cdr3_aa: CASSLERGGTEAFF

j_call: TRBJ2-1
v_call: TRBV27
clone_size: .
d_call: TRBD1
cdr3_nt: TGTGCCAGCAGTTTCAGCAGGGGGCAGGCCTCCTACAATGAGCAGTTCTTC
cdr3_aa: CASSFSRGQASYNEQFF

j_call: TRBJ1-1
v_call: TRBV6-5
clone_size: .
d_call: .
cdr3_nt: TGTGCCAGCAGTTATAGGGGGTCGGCTGAAGCTTTCTTT
cdr3_aa: CASSYRGSAEAFF